This entry describes one TCR beta chain. Its antigen is unidentified. V was trimmed by 5 bases and J by 5 bases, leaving 13 bases between them. This CDR3 spans 14 amino acids. Germline values: CDR1 SEHNR, CDR2 FQNEAQ (reference sequence). The study sampled nominally healthy donors, though unrecorded immune exposures were likely. This PCR relied on a set of 60 Vbeta primers and 13 Jbeta primers. Assay: immunoSEQ multiplex PCR; the TCRdb copy retains only in-frame clones and omits some. The table lists under 200,000 clones, approximately 80% of them singletons. These data belong to a study of cytomegalovirus exposure and HLA in healthy donors. General study results and limits: TCR association rates varied by HLA locus in a later analysis, with DRB1 highest and HLA-C lowest.

What was sequenced was PBMCs. The receptor comes from a woman aged 40-49 years in good health and CMV-seropositive. The chain couples TRBV7-9 to TRBJ2-4; a possible D gene is TRBD1 (6 bases). The CDR3 here is CASSPRTDQNIQYF. The CDR3, as DNA: TGTGCCAGCAGCCCACGGACAGACCAAAACATTCAGTACTTC.